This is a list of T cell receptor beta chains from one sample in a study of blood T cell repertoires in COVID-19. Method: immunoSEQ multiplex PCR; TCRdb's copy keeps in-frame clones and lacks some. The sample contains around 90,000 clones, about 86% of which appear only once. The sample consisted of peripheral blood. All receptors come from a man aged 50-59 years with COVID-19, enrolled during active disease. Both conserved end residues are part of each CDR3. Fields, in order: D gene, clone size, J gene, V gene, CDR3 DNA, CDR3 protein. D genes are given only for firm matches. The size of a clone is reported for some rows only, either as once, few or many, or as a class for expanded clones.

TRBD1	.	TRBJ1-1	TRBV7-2	TGTGCCAGCAGCCAACAGGGGGTTCTGACTGAAGCTTTCTTT	CASSQQGVLTEAFF
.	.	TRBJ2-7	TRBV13	TGTGCCAGCAGCCGAAGCCCCCCGTGGCAGGGGATGTACGAGCAGTACTTC	CASSRSPPWQGMYEQYF
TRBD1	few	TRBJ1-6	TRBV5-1	TGCGCCAGCAGCTCCGGAGGATACCGGGACAGTCTTCGGAGCTCCTATAATTCACCCCTCCACTTT	CASSSGGYRDSLRSSYNSPLHF
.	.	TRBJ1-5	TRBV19	TGTGCCAGTAGTATTCTTCAGGGCGGCAATCAGCCCCAGCATTTT	CASSILQGGNQPQHF
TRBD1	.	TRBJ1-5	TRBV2	TGTGCCAGCAGTAAGACAGGGGGCAATCAGCCCCAGCATTTT	CASSKTGGNQPQHF
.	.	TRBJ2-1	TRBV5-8	TGTGCCAGCAGCATTGACATGAACAATGAGCAGTTCTTC	CASSIDMNNEQFF
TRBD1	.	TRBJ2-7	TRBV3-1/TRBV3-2	TGTGCCAGCAGCCAAGTCCTCCAGGGGGCGGTCGAGCAGTACTTC	CASSQVLQGAVEQYF
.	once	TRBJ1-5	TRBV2	TGTGCCAGCAGTGCCACAGGCACCCGGGATCAGCCCCAGCATTTT	CASSATGTRDQPQHF
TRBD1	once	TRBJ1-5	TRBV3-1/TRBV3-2	TGTGCCAGCAGCCAAGCGGGACAGGGGAGTCAGCCCCAGCATTTT	CASSQAGQGSQPQHF
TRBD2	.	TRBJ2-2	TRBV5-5	TGTGCCAGCAGCGCGGGACTAGCGGAGGTGACCGGGGAGCTGTTTTTT	CASSAGLAEVTGELFF
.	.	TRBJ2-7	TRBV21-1	TGTGCCAAGCGACAGGGGGCAAGCTCCTACGAGCAGTACTTC	CAKRQGASSYEQYF
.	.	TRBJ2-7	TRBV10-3	TGTGCCATCAGTGAGTCGACAGTCTACGAGCAGTACTTC	CAISESTVYEQYF
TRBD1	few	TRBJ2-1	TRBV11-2	TGTGCCAGCAGCCCCCGGGGACAGGGGTTGAATGAGCAGTTCTTC	CASSPRGQGLNEQFF
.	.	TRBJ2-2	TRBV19	TGTGCCAGTAGTAATCCTGTAGGGGGGAACACCGGGGAGCTGTTTTTT	CASSNPVGGNTGELFF
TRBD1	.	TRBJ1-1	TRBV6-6	TGTGCCAGCAGTCAGACAGGGCTGAACACTGAAGCTTTCTTT	CASSQTGLNTEAFF
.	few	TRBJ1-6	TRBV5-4	TGTGCCAGCAGCTTAACAGGCAATTCACCCCTCCACTTT	CASSLTGNSPLHF
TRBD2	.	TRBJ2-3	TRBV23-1	TGCGCCAGCAGTCAGGAACAGACCTCAGCGGGGGGCAGGGATACGCAGTATTTT	CASSQEQTSAGGRDTQYF
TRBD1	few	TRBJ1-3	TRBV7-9	TGTGCCAGCAGCTCGGACAGGAGCTCTGGAAACACCATATATTTT	CASSSDRSSGNTIYF
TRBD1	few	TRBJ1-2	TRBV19	TGTGCCAGTACCACAGGGGCTCTCTATGGCTACACCTTC	CASTTGALYGYTF
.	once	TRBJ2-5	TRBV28	TGTGCCAGCACCTCCACAGGGATACAAGAGACCCAGTACTTC	CASTSTGIQETQYF
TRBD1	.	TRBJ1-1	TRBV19	TGTGCCAGTAGTTCTCCGGGGACAGGACTTTCACACGCTTTCTTT	CASSSPGTGLSHAFF
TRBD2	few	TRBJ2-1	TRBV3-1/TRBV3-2	TGTGCCAGCAGCAAAACAAGGGGAGGGGAGCAGTTCTTC	CASSKTRGGEQFF